This paragraph covers one T cell receptor (beta chain) sequence. The sample comes from a study of response to subunit inactivated influenza vaccine. Deletions cut 5 bases from V and 1 base from J, with 14 bases between. This CDR3 comprises 15 residues. CDR1 is SGHTA, CDR2 FQGNSA, per germline. TCRdb itself ran the RT-PCR reads through MiXCR, one entry per CDR3 protein. Among about 540,000 distinct CDR3 sequences listed, 20% to 25% were seen once. These data were also filed under a second study, of T cells expressing NK-cell markers. That source notes: Template switching by 5'RACE with UMIs generated the TCR beta cDNA. There were a few donors in whom these clonotypes also led the CD3+CD56-NKG2C+ fraction.

The TCR comes from a man in his forties or fifties who received an inactivated influenza vaccine. The rearrangement uses TRBV7-2 and TRBJ2-5; D remains unclear. The sequenced sample was CD4+ T cells sorted from PBMCs, obtained about 13 days after vaccination. The CDR3 bases are TGTGCCAGCAGCCCAGCCATCTCGGTCCAAGAGACCCAGTACTTC. As protein: CASSPAISVQETQYF.